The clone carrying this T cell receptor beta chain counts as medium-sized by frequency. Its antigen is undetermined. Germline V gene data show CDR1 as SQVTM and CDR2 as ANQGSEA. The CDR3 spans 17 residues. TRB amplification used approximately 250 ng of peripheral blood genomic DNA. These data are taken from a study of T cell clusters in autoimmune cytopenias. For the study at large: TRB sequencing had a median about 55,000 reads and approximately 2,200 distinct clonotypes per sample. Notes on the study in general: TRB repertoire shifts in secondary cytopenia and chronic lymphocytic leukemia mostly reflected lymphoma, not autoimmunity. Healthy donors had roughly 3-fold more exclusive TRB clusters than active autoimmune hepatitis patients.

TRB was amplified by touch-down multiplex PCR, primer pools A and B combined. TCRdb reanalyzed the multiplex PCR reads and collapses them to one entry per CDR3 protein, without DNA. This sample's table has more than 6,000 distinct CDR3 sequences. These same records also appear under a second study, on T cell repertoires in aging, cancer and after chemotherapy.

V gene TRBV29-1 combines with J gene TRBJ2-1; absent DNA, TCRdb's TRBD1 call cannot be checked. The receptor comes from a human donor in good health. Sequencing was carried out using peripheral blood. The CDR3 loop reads CSVERPGTVSSYNEQFF.